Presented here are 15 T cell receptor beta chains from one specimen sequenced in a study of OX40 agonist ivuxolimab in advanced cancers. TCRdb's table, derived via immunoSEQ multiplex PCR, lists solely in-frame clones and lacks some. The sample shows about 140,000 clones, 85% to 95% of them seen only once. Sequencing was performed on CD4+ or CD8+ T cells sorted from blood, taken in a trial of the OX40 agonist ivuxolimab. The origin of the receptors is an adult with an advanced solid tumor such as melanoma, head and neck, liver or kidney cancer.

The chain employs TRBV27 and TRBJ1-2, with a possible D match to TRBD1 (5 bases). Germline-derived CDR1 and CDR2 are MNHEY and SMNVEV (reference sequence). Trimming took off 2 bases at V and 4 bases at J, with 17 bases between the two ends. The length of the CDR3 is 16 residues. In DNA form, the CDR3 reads TGTGCCAGCAGTTTAGGAGGCCCCCAGGGCCGCTATGGCTACACCTTC. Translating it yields CASSLGGPQGRYGYTF.

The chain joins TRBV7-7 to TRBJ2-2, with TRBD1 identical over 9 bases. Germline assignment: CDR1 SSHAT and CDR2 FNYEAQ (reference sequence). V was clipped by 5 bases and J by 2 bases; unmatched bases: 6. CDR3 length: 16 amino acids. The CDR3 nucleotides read TGTGCCAGCAGCCCCGGGACAGGGAGTAACACCGGGGAGCTGTTTTTT. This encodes CASSPGTGSNTGELFF. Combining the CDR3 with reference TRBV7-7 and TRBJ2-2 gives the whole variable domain GAGVSQSPRYKVTKRGQDVTLRCDPISSHATLYWYQQALGQGPEFLTYFNYEAQPDKSGLPSDRFSAERPEGSISTLTIQRTEQRDSAMYRCASSPGTGSNTGELFFGEGSRLTVL.

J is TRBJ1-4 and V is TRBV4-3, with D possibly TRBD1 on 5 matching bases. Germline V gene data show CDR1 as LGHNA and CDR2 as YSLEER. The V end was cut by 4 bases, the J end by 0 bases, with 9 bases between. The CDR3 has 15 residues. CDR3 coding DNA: TGCGCCAGCAGCCGATGGGGGACAACTAATGAAAAACTGTTTTTT. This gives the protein CASSRWGTTNEKLFF.

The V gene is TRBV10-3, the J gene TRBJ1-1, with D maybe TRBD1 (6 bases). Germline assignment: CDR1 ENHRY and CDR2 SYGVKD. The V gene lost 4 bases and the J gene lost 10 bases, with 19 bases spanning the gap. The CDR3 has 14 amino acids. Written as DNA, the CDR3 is TGTGCCATCAGTGTAAGGGACACCCCAGTTGCAGCTTTCTTT. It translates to CAISVRDTPVAAFF.

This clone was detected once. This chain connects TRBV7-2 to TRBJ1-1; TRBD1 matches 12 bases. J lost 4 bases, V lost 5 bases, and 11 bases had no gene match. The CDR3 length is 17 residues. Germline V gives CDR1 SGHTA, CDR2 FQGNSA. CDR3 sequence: CASSLFRDRGRGTEAFF. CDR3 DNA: TGTGCCAGCAGCCTATTCCGGGACAGGGGGCGCGGCACTGAAGCTTTCTTT.

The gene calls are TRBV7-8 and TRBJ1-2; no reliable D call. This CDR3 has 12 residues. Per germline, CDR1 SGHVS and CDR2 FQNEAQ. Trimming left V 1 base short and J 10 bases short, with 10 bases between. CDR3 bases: TGTGCCAGCAGCTTAGGGCAGGCTGACTACACCTTC. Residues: CASSLGQADYTF.

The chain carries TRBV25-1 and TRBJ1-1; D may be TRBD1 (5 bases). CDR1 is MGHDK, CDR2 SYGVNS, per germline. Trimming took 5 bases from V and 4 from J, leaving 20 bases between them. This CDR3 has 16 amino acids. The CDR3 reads CASSRPGPSVSTEAFF. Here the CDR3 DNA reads TGTGCCAGCAGTCGACCGGGACCCAGTGTTAGCACTGAAGCTTTCTTT.

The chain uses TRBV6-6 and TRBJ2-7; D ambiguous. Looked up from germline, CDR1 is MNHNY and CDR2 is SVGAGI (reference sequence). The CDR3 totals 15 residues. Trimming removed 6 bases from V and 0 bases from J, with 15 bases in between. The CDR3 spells CASRAWTLDSYEQYF. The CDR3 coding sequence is TGTGCCAGCAGGGCTTGGACGTTAGACTCCTACGAGCAGTACTTC.

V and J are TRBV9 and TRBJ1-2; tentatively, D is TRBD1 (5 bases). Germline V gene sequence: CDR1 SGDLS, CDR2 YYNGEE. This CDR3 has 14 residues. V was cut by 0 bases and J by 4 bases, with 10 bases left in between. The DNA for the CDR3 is TGTGCCAGCAGCGTAGACCCAGGGACCTATGGCTACACCTTC. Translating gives CASSVDPGTYGYTF.

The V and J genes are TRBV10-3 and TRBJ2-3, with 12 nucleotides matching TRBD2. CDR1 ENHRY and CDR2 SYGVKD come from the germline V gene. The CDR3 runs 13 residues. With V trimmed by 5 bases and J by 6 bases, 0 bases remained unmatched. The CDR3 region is CAISLAGGDTQYF. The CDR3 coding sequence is TGTGCCATCAGTCTAGCGGGGGGGGATACGCAGTATTTT.

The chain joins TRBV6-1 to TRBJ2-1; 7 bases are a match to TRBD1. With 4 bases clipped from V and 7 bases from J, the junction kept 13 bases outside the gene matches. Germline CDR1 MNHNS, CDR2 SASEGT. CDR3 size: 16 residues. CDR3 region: CASSGRWQGVGNEQFF. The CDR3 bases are TGTGCCAGCAGTGGACGGTGGCAGGGGGTAGGGAATGAGCAGTTCTTC.

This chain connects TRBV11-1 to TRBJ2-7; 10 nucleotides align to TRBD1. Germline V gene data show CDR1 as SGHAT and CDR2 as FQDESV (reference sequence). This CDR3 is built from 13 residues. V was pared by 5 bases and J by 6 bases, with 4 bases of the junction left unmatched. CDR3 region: CASSEDRGSEQYF. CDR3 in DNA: TGTGCCAGCAGCGAGGACAGGGGGTCCGAGCAGTACTTC. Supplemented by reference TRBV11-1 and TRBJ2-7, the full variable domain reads EAEVAQSPRYKITEKSQAVAFWCDPISGHATLYWYRQILGQGPELLVQFQDESVVDDSQLPKDRFSAERLKGVDSTLKIQPAELGDSAMYLCASSEDRGSEQYFGPGTRLTVT.

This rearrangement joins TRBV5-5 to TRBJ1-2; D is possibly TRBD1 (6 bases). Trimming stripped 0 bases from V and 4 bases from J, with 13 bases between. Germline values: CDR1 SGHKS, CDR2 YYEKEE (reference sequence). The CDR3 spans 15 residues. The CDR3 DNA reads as TGTGCCAGCAGCTTGGGAGCAGGGGTTGTCTATGGCTACACCTTC. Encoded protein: CASSLGAGVVYGYTF.

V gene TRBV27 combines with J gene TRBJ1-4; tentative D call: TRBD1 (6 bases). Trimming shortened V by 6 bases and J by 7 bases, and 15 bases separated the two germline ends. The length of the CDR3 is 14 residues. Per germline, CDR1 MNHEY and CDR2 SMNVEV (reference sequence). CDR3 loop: CASSHRVASEKLFF. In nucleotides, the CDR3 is TGTGCCAGCAGCCACAGGGTGGCAAGTGAAAAACTGTTTTTT.

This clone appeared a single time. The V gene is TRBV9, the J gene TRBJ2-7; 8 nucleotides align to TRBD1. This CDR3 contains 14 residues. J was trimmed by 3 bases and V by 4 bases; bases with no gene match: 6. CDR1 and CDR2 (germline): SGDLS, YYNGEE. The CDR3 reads CASSSQGQGYEQYF. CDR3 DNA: TGTGCCAGCAGCTCCCAAGGACAGGGCTACGAGCAGTACTTC.